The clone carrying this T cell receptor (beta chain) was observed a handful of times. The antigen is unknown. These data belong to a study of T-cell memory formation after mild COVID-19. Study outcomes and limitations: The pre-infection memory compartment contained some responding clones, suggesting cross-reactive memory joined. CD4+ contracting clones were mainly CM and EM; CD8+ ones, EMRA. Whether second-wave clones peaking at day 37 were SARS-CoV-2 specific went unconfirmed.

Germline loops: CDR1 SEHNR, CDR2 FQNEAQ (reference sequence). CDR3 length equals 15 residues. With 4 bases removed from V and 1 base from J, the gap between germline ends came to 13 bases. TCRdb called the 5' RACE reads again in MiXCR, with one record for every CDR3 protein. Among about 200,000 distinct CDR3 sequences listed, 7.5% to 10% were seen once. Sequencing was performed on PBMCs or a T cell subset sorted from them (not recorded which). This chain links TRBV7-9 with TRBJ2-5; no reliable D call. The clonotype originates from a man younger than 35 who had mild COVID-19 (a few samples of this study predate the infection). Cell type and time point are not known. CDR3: CASSWSIGIQETQYF. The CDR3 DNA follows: TGTGCCAGCAGCTGGTCGATAGGGATCCAAGAGACCCAGTACTTC.